This T cell receptor (beta chain) was captured by sequencing in a study of blood T cell repertoires in COVID-19. Sequenced by immunoSEQ multiplex PCR; TCRdb stores in-frame clones only, minus some. Of 160,000 or so clones listed, 87% are singletons. Germline lookup yields CDR1 MGHDK and CDR2 SYGVNS. Trimming removed 2 bases at V and 8 bases at J, with 15 bases between. CDR3 size: 15 residues. This clone is a singleton in its sample. Material for sequencing was PBMCs or T cells enriched from blood (not recorded which). The clonotype was recovered from a human donor with acute COVID-19. The donor label of this sample is uncertain. The chain uses TRBV25-1 and TRBJ1-4; tentative D call: TRBD1 (5 bases). For the CDR3, the DNA is TGTGCCAGCAGTGAACCCCAGGGAGGCAGCGAAAAACTGTTTTTT. It codes for CASSEPQGGSEKLFF.